This T cell receptor (beta chain) was documented in a study of T-cell reconstitution after alpha-beta-depleted transplantation in children. The CDR3 sequence is 17 residues long. Germline CDR1 MDHEN, CDR2 SYDVKM. V was clipped by 4 bases and J by 7 bases; unmatched bases: 10. Researchers prepared the TCRbeta library using unique molecular identifiers, the study reports. TCRdb reanalysed the PCR reads using MiXCR and keeps one entry per CDR3 protein. The repertoire consists of about 640,000 distinct CDR3 sequences, with roughly 15% occurring once and the leading ten covering about 1.1%. Sample: PBMCs from the stem cell graft donor, taken from the stem cell graft. The receptor was isolated from a human donor who donated a stem cell graft to a child with acute myeloid leukemia. The chain couples TRBV28 to TRBJ2-1; 13 bases line up with TRBD2. As DNA, the CDR3 is TGTGCCAGCAGTTCAGAGACTAGCGGGGGGCCGGTAAATGAGCAGTTCTTC. Its translation: CASSSETSGGPVNEQFF.